Each of the 32 T cell receptor beta chains below was sequenced from the same sample in a study of regulatory T cells in long-lasting Graves disease. According to the study, TCR beta libraries were built with iRepertoire HTBI primers and CDR3-region Arm-PCR. TCRdb reprocessed the multiplex PCR reads with MiXCR, giving one entry per CDR3 protein. This table has approximately 470,000 distinct CDR3 sequences, 15% to 20% appearing once. Time point described: newly diagnosed GD, antithyroid drugs for less than 3 months. PBMCs provided the RNA from which the TCR library was made. This sample was shared with a second study, whose subject was T cells in Graves' hyperthyroidism and ophthalmopathy.

The source material was peripheral blood mononuclear cells (PBMCs), sampled at new diagnosis, from a patient treated with antithyroid drugs. These receptors originate from a man in his forties or fifties with Graves disease.

This clonotype was seen many times. The V gene is TRBV28, the J gene TRBJ2-3; the match to TRBD2 covers 9 bases. CDR1 is MDHEN and CDR2 is SYDVKM in the germline V gene. Trimming at V came to 10 bases and at J to 5 bases, leaving 16 bases not matched to a gene. The CDR3 runs 16 residues. The CDR3 reads CATQTGLAQEGDTQYF. In DNA, the CDR3 is TGTGCCACCCAAACCGGACTAGCGCAGGAGGGAGATACGCAGTATTTT. Full variable domain (outside the CDR3, taken from reference TRBV28 and TRBJ2-3): DVKVTQSSRYLVKRTGEKVFLECVQDMDHENMFWYRQDPGLGLRLIYFSYDVKMKEKGDIPEGYSVSREKKERFSLILESASTNQTSMYLCATQTGLAQEGDTQYFGPGTRLTVL.

Points on this clonotype: A read error may explain this, as a much larger clone is one base away. This sequence joins TRBV6-1 and TRBJ2-7; D uncertain. The germline V gene encodes CDR1 MNHNS and CDR2 SASEGT. V gave up 5 bases and J gave up 4 bases, with 15 bases separating them. The CDR3 sequence is 14 residues long. CDR3 amino acids: CASSNQASIYEQYF. Here the CDR3 DNA reads TGTGCCAGCAGTAATCAGGCATCGATATACGAGCAGTACTTC.

This clonotype was seen only a few times. The chain uses TRBV19 and TRBJ1-5; no firm D call. This CDR3 region has 15 residues. The germline gives CDR1 LNHDA, CDR2 SQIVND (reference sequence). V was cut by 3 bases and J by 0 bases, with 9 bases left in between. This CDR3 is CASSMRGNSNQPQHF. The CDR3 DNA follows: TGTGCCAGTAGTATGCGAGGAAATAGCAATCAGCCCCAGCATTTT.

J is TRBJ2-7 and V is TRBV4-1; the match to TRBD1 covers 9 bases. Trimming cost V 4 bases and J 4 bases; bases outside gene matches: 14. This CDR3 comprises 17 residues. Germline V gene data show CDR1 as MGHRA and CDR2 as YSYEKL. In nucleotides, the CDR3 is TGCGCCAGCAGCCTTACCACCGCGGGACAGGGTCTATACGAGCAGTACTTC. Its protein product is CASSLTTAGQGLYEQYF.

This clonotype was detected ten times or more. The chain has TRBV7-9 and TRBJ2-5; D gene uncertain. Germline-derived CDR1 and CDR2 are SEHNR and FQNEAQ (reference sequence). This CDR3 is 15 amino acids long. The ends were cut back, 0 bases at V and 1 base at J, with 9 bases in the middle. The CDR3 nucleotides read TGTGCCAGCAGCTTAGCCTCCGTTCTCCAAGAGACCCAGTACTTC. It codes for CASSLASVLQETQYF.

This clonotype was counted at least ten times. The CDR3 bases are TGTGCCAGCTCATCCCTGCGGGAGGGCCGAGGCAATGAGCAGTTCTTC. Protein: CASSSLREGRGNEQFF. This sequence joins TRBV18 and TRBJ2-1; 9 positions agree with TRBD2. This CDR3 comprises 16 residues. From germline, CDR1 is KGHSH and CDR2 LQKENI. V was pared by 5 bases and J by 6 bases, with 11 bases of the junction left unmatched.

This clonotype came up a few times. The CDR3: CASSLGLAGGSDNEQFF. CDR3 sequence (DNA): TGTGCCAGCAGCTTAGGCCTAGCGGGAGGTTCCGACAATGAGCAGTTCTTC. The rearrangement links TRBV11-3 to TRBJ2-1; 11 nucleotides align to TRBD2. V lost 1 base and J lost 5; bases outside the gene matches: 7. The CDR3 covers 17 residues. In germline, CDR1 is SGHNT, CDR2 YENEEA.

This sequence joins TRBV29-1 and TRBJ1-6, with 10 bases fitting TRBD1. Germline values: CDR1 SQVTM, CDR2 ANQGSEA. The V and J ends lost 1 base and 2 bases, in that order; junction bases with no gene match: 17. The CDR3 length is 21 residues. CDR3 coding DNA: TGCAGCGTTGAAGTTTTCAGGGACAGGGGTCCCTATAGTGCCTATAATTCACCCCTCCACTTT. Encoded protein: CSVEVFRDRGPYSAYNSPLHF.

Points on this clonotype: With a far larger clone one base away, a read error is the likely cause. The chain links TRBV24-1 to TRBJ2-1; D possibly corresponds to TRBD1 (6 bases). The end of the DNA aligns better with TRBJ2-5, so the J call may be wrong. The CDR3 length is 17 residues. The germline V gene encodes CDR1 KGHDR and CDR2 SFDVKD. The CDR3 protein is CATSEKSPGQKSETQYF. CDR3 nucleotide sequence: TGTGCCACCAGTGAAAAGTCCCCGGGACAAAAGTCGGAGACCCAGTACTTC.

Only a few counts were recorded for this clonotype. This chain joins TRBV7-3 and TRBJ1-2; TRBD1 matches at 8 bases. Germline CDR1 and CDR2: SGHTA and FQGTGA. Trimming at V came to 2 bases and at J to 3 bases, leaving 8 bases not matched to a gene. The CDR3 spans 16 residues. The DNA for the CDR3 is TGTGCCAGCAGCTTATCAGGACAGGGATCGGACTATGGCTACACCTTC. Its protein product is CASSLSGQGSDYGYTF.

This clonotype was counted ten times or more. The chain is built from TRBV2 and TRBJ2-1; 7 nucleotides match TRBD2. The CDR3 has 14 amino acids. Trimming took 8 bases from V and 7 from J; bases not matched to a gene: 11. The germline V gene has CDR1 SNHLY and CDR2 FYNNEI. The CDR3 nucleotides read TGTGCCAGCGGCGAACGGACTAGTTATAATGAGCAGTTCTTC. Protein sequence: CASGERTSYNEQFF.

This clonotype came up a few times. The CDR3 here is CSVVGNLQGAYEQYF. DNA for the CDR3: TGCAGCGTTGTGGGTAACTTACAGGGGGCCTACGAGCAGTACTTC. The chain has TRBV29-1 and TRBJ2-7; TRBD1 aligns across 8 bases. V was pared by 4 bases and J by 2 bases, with 10 bases of the junction left unmatched. CDR3 length equals 15 residues. Germline values: CDR1 SQVTM, CDR2 ANQGSEA.

This chain uses TRBV5-5 with TRBJ2-7; D could derive from TRBD1 or TRBD2 (5 bases each). Looked up from germline, CDR1 is SGHKS and CDR2 is YYEKEE (reference sequence). The CDR3 loop spans 14 amino acids. Trimming left V 0 bases short and J 3 bases short, with 10 bases between. DNA of the CDR3: TGTGCCAGCAGCTTGGAAGGGACCTTCTACGAGCAGTACTTC. It encodes CASSLEGTFYEQYF.

This clonotype occurred many times. The J gene is TRBJ1-5, the V gene TRBV5-1; D possibly corresponds to TRBD1 (5 bases). The CDR3 has 15 amino acids. V was shortened by 4 bases and J by 6 bases, with 17 bases between the two germline ends. The germline V gene encodes CDR1 SGHRS and CDR2 YFSETQ. CDR3: CASSPGGDSGQPQHF. The CDR3 DNA is TGCGCCAGCAGCCCGGGAGGGGATAGCGGTCAGCCCCAGCATTTT.

The rearrangement uses TRBV28 and TRBJ1-1, with D unresolved. The CDR3 runs to 13 residues. Trimming left V 5 bases short and J 0 bases short, with 7 bases between. CDR1 is MDHEN and CDR2 is SYDVKM in the germline V gene. The CDR3 loop is CASSHNMNTEAFF. The CDR3 region has the DNA TGTGCCAGCAGTCATAACATGAACACTGAAGCTTTCTTT.

This clonotype was seen a handful of times. A much larger clone is a single base away; this may be a read error. CDR3 DNA sequence: TGTGCCAGCAGTGACGTCGGTTCTAGCGGGAGGGCAACAAATACGCAGTATTTT. Protein product: CASSDVGSSGRATNTQYF. The rearrangement links TRBV2 to TRBJ2-3; the match to TRBD2 covers 12 bases. The CDR3 is 18 amino acids. Per germline, CDR1 SNHLY and CDR2 FYNNEI. Germline trimming cut 3 bases from V and 7 bases from J; bases unmatched to any gene: 14.

This clonotype was counted at least ten times. The chain recombines TRBV20-1 with TRBJ1-5; D is uncertain. The length of the CDR3 is 14 residues. V was cut by 2 bases and J by 4 bases, with 12 bases left in between. Germline CDR1 DFQATT, CDR2 SNEGSKA (reference sequence). The CDR3 reads CSARRRAGNQPQHF. DNA of the CDR3: TGCAGTGCTAGAAGGCGTGCAGGTAATCAGCCCCAGCATTTT.

This clonotype was seen ten or more times. The chain is built from TRBV27 and TRBJ2-3, with D possibly TRBD1 on 6 matching bases. The J call is in doubt because the DNA end fits TRBJ2-1 better. Looked up from germline, CDR1 is MNHEY and CDR2 is SMNVEV (reference sequence). CDR3 size: 12 residues. The CDR3 loop is CASSGTRGKQFF. The DNA for the CDR3 is TGTGCCAGCAGTGGGACACGGGGCAAGCAGTTCTTC.

This clonotype was picked up a small number of times. V usage is TRBV14 and J usage is TRBJ2-7; TRBD1 agrees at 11 bases. Germline lookup yields CDR1 SGHDN and CDR2 FVKESK. Trimming cost V 11 bases and J 1 base; bases outside gene matches: 16. The CDR3 is 17 residues long. The CDR3 here is CALPGQGGVGDSYEQYF. The CDR3 coding sequence is TGTGCCCTTCCGGGACAGGGGGGCGTCGGCGATTCCTACGAGCAGTACTTC.

This clonotype was seen ten or more times. V is TRBV28 and J is TRBJ2-7; D is perhaps TRBD1 (5 bases). Trimming shortened V by 5 bases and J by 4 bases, and 18 bases separated the two germline ends. The CDR3 is 15 amino acids. Germline lookup yields CDR1 MDHEN and CDR2 SYDVKM. For the CDR3, the DNA is TGTGCCAGCAGTCCCCTGACGAGACAGCTGTACGAGCAGTACTTC. Translated: CASSPLTRQLYEQYF.

This sequence joins TRBV7-2 and TRBJ2-1; D remains ambiguous. This CDR3 comprises 16 residues. Germline assignment: CDR1 SGHTA and CDR2 FQGNSA. Trimming left V 2 bases short and J 2 bases short, with 13 bases between. CDR3 region: CASSLNSLSTYNEQFF. CDR3 DNA sequence: TGTGCCAGCAGCTTAAACAGTCTTTCAACCTACAATGAGCAGTTCTTC.

In this sample, this clonotype turned up a few times. The chain couples TRBV7-9 to TRBJ2-4; D might be TRBD1 (6 bases). The CDR3 is 14 amino acids. Germline-derived CDR1 and CDR2 are SEHNR and FQNEAQ (reference sequence). Trimming removed 3 bases at V and 1 base at J, with 7 bases between. CDR3 DNA: TGTGCCAGCAGCTTTGGACAGGCCAAAAACATTCAGTACTTC. This translates into CASSFGQAKNIQYF.

A few counts support this clonotype. This chain joins TRBV2 and TRBJ1-2; D gene ambiguous. The germline V gene encodes CDR1 SNHLY and CDR2 FYNNEI. The CDR3 contains 13 residues. Trimming removed 1 base at V and 5 bases at J, with 8 bases between. The CDR3 is CASSEGAWYGYTF. CDR3 coding DNA: TGTGCCAGCAGTGAAGGGGCCTGGTATGGCTACACCTTC.

The gene calls are TRBV2 and TRBJ2-5; 12 positions agree with TRBD2. V dropped 6 bases and J dropped 4; count of bases not matched to a gene: 3. The CDR3 covers 14 residues. Germline CDR1 SNHLY, CDR2 FYNNEI. CDR3 sequence (DNA): TGTGCCAGCAGAGCGGGACTAGCGGGAGAGACCCAGTACTTC. Protein: CASRAGLAGETQYF. The whole variable domain, filled in from reference TRBV2 and TRBJ2-5, reads EPEVTQTPSHQVTQMGQEVILRCVPISNHLYFYWYRQILGQKVEFLVSFYNNEISEKSEIFDDQFSVERPDGSNFTLKIRSTKLEDSAMYFCASRAGLAGETQYFGPGTRLLVL.

The chain has TRBV5-1 and TRBJ1-4, with no clear D. The CDR3 sequence is 15 residues long. The V end lost 4 bases, the J end lost 5 bases, and 15 bases lay between the germline ends. Germline CDR1 SGHRS, CDR2 YFSETQ. CDR3 in DNA: TGCGCCAGCAGCCGTGAACGGGCCGCGAATGAAAAACTGTTTTTT. It translates to CASSRERAANEKLFF. The variable domain in full, completed from reference TRBV5-1 and TRBJ1-4, reads KAGVTQTPRYLIKTRGQQVTLSCSPISGHRSVSWYQQTPGQGLQFLFEYFSETQRNKGNFPGRFSGRQFSNSRSEMNVSTLELGDSALYLCASSRERAANEKLFFGSGTQLSVL.

This clonotype has a handful of counts. The V gene is TRBV11-2, the J gene TRBJ2-7, with 7 bases aligning to TRBD2. In germline, CDR1 is SGHAT, CDR2 FQNNGV. This CDR3 has 14 residues. Trimming at V came to 3 bases and at J to 4 bases, leaving 6 bases not matched to a gene. CDR3 residues: CASSFLAEGYEQYF. The CDR3 coding sequence is TGTGCCAGCAGCTTTCTAGCGGAGGGATACGAGCAGTACTTC.

The table lists this clonotype with many counts. CDR3 sequence reads: CASSSTQGGRGTDTQYF. CDR3 DNA: TGTGCCAGCAGTTCAACTCAGGGAGGTAGGGGCACAGATACGCAGTATTTT. The genes are TRBV27 and TRBJ2-3, with D maybe TRBD2 (6 bases). The length of the CDR3 is 17 residues. Germline V CDR1 and CDR2: MNHEY, SMNVEV (reference sequence). The V end lost 4 bases, the J end lost 1 base, and 18 bases lay between the germline ends.

Many counts were recorded for this clonotype. The chain uses TRBV2 and TRBJ1-5; D might be TRBD1 (5 bases). The ends were cut back, 3 bases at V and 2 bases at J, with 8 bases in the middle. Germline CDR1 SNHLY, CDR2 FYNNEI. The CDR3 is 14 amino acids. CDR3 DNA sequence: TGTGCCAGCAGTGAGGGGGATGGCAATCAGCCCCAGCATTTT. Its translation: CASSEGDGNQPQHF.

Points on this clonotype: Being one base from a much bigger clone, this may be a read error. The rearrangement links TRBV28 to TRBJ2-5; D is perhaps TRBD2 (5 bases). This CDR3 is 15 amino acids long. Germline CDR1 reads MDHEN; CDR2 reads SYDVKM. The CDR3 is CASSLSLGRLETQHF. CDR3 DNA: TGTGCCAGCAGCCTCTCGTTAGGGAGATTGGAGACCCAGCACTTC.

This clonotype has ten or more counts. The CDR3 DNA reads TGTGCCAGCAGTTTTGGACTAGCGGCAAGCACAGATACGCAGTATTTT. It translates to CASSFGLAASTDTQYF. This sequence joins TRBV28 and TRBJ2-3, with 10 nucleotides matching TRBD2. The CDR3 is made up of 16 amino acids. Germline V gives CDR1 MDHEN, CDR2 SYDVKM. V lost 3 bases to trimming and J lost 0 bases; unmatched junction nucleotides: 3.

This clonotype was counted between two and nine times. The rearrangement uses TRBV25-1 and TRBJ2-2, with 16 bases aligning to TRBD2. In germline, CDR1 is MGHDK, CDR2 SYGVNS. V lost 6 bases and J lost 6; bases outside the gene matches: 4. The CDR3 contains 16 residues. In DNA form, the CDR3 reads TGTGCCAGCAGAGGGACTAGCGGGAGGGCCCCCGGGGAGCTGTTTTTT. Translating it yields CASRGTSGRAPGELFF. Full variable domain (remainder filled in from reference TRBV25-1 and TRBJ2-2): EADIYQTPRYLVIGTGKKITLECSQTMGHDKMYWYQQDPGMELHLIHYSYGVNSTEKGDLSSESTVSRIRTEHFPLTLESARPSHTSQYLCASRGTSGRAPGELFFGEGSRLTVL.

V and J are TRBV7-9 and TRBJ2-7; TRBD2 aligns across 7 bases. Germline CDR1 reads SEHNR; CDR2 reads FQNEAQ (reference sequence). This CDR3 has 14 amino acids. V shed 5 bases, J shed 3 bases, and the junction held 7 bases outside the gene matches. CDR3 in amino acids: CASSAGTISYEQYF. CDR3 in DNA: TGTGCCAGCAGCGCCGGGACTATAAGCTACGAGCAGTACTTC.